This TCR beta chain originates from a study of T cell changes during pregnancy in multiple sclerosis. Measured with immunoSEQ multiplex PCR; TCRdb has only the in-frame clones, and not every one. In the table there are more than 50,000 clones, roughly nine tenths of which are singletons. The sequences come from peripheral blood, collected before pregnancy. The source of this sequence is a female donor with multiple sclerosis, enrolled in a pregnancy study.

CDR3 DNA: TGTGCCAGTACCACAGGGTCCGGAAACACCATATATTTT. It codes for CASTTGSGNTIYF. V and J are TRBV19 and TRBJ1-3; a possible D gene is TRBD1 (6 bases). Germline CDR1 reads LNHDA; CDR2 reads SQIVND (reference sequence). Trimming stripped 7 bases from V and 4 bases from J, with 11 bases between. The CDR3 extends over 13 amino acids.